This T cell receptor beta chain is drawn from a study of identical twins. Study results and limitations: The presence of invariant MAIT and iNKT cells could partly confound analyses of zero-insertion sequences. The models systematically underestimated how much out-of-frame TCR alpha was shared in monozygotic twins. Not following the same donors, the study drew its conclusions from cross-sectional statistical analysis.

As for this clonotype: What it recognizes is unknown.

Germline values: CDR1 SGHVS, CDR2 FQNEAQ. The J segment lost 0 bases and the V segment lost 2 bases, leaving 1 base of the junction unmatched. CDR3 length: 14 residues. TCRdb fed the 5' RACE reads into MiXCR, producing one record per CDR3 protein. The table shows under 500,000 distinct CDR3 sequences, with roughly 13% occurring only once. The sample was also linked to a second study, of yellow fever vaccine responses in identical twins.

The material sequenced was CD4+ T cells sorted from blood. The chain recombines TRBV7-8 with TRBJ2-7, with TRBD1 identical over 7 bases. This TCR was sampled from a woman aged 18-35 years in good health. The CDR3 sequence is CASSLWDSSYEQYF. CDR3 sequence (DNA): TGTGCCAGCAGCTTATGGGACAGCTCCTACGAGCAGTACTTC.